Below, one TCR beta chain is given with its context. Its antigen is not known. The data were taken from a study of T-cell memory formation after mild COVID-19. On the study more broadly: Largely donor-specific sequence clusters came from two donors.

TCRalpha and TCRbeta libraries used 5'RACE with constant-segment primers and UMIs. TCRdb reprocessed the 5' RACE reads via MiXCR and lists one record per CDR3 protein. This table holds hundreds of thousands of distinct CDR3 sequences, approximately 15% found once. Study results and limitations: Clones that contracted from day 15 to 85 had balanced CD4/CD8; later expanders were CD4+ biased.

This CDR3 has 14 amino acids. The V end lost 6 bases, the J end lost 1 base, and 12 bases lay between the germline ends. CDR1 is MNHEY and CDR2 is SMNVEV in the germline V gene (reference sequence). The sequenced sample consisted of PBMCs or a T cell subset sorted from them (not recorded which). This rearrangement joins TRBV27 to TRBJ1-1, with D possibly matching TRBD1 (6 bases). The clonotype comes from a man between 18 and 29 years old who had mild COVID-19 (a few samples of this study predate the infection). Cell type and time point are not known. This CDR3 is CASSWGASNTEAFF. In DNA form, the CDR3 reads TGTGCCAGCAGCTGGGGGGCTTCGAACACTGAAGCTTTCTTT.